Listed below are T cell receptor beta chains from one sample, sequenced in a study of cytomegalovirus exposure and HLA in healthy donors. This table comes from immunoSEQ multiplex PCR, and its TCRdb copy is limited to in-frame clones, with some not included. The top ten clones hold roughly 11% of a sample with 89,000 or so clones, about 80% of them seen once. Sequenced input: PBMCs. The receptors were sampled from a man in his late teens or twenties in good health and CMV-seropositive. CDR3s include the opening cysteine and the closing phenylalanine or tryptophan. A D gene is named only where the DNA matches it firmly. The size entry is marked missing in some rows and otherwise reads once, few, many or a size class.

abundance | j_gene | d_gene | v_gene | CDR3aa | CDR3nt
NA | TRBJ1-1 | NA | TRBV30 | CAWLRGETEAFF | TGTGCCTGGCTTAGGGGTGAGACTGAAGCTTTCTTT
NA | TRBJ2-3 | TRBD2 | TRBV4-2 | CASSHLLTSEADTQYF | TGTGCCAGCAGCCACCTCTTGACTAGCGAGGCAGATACGCAGTATTTT
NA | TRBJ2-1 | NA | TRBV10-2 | CASIPFSSYNEQFF | TGCGCCAGCATCCCTTTTTCCTCCTACAATGAGCAGTTCTTC
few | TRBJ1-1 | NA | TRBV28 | CASAGGATEAFF | TGTGCCAGCGCTGGAGGAGCGACTGAAGCTTTCTTT
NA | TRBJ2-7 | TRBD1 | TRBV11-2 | CASSPGTGSHEQYF | TGTGCCAGCAGCCCCGGGACAGGGTCTCACGAGCAGTACTTC
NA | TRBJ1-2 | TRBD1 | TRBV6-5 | CASSYIHRGGGYTF | TGTGCCAGCAGTTACATACACAGGGGCGGCGGCTACACCTTC
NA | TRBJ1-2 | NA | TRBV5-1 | CASSLARKQGRQGYTF | TGCGCCAGCAGCTTGGCCCGTAAACAGGGCCGGCAGGGCTACACCTTC
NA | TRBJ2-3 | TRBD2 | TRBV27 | CASSALGAGGLVTQYF | TGTGCCAGCAGTGCCCTGGGAGCGGGGGGCCTTGTTACGCAGTATTTT
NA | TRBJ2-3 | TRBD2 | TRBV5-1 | CASRGGGLAGNTDTQYF | TGCGCCAGCAGGGGCGGTGGACTAGCGGGGAACACAGATACGCAGTATTTT
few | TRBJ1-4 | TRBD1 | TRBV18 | CASSPEGASVNEKLFF | TGTGCCAGCTCACCAGAGGGGGCATCAGTTAATGAAAAACTGTTTTTT
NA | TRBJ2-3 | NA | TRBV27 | CASSPRPGDTQYF | TGTGCCAGCAGTCCCAGACCGGGGGATACGCAGTATTTT
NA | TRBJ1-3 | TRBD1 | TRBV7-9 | CASSEGTANWDTIYF | TGTGCCAGCAGCGAGGGGACAGCTAATTGGGACACCATATATTTT
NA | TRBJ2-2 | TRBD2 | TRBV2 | CASSEVTSGGGGELFF | TGTGCCAGCAGTGAAGTTACTAGCGGGGGCGGCGGGGAGCTGTTTTTT
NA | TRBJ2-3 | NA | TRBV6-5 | CASSYSRLGSTQYF | TGTGCCAGCAGTTACTCGAGACTAGGTAGTACGCAGTATTTT
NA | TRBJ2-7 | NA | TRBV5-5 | CASSQGGSSSYEQYF | TGTGCCAGCAGCCAGGGCGGTTCTAGCTCCTACGAGCAGTACTTC
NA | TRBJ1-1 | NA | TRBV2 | CASKGDTEAFF | TGTGCCAGCAAAGGGGACACTGAAGCTTTCTTT
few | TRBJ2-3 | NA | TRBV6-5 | CASKGGDTQYF | TGTGCCAGCAAAGGGGGAGATACGCAGTATTTT
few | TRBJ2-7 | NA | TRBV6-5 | CASSPRLQTYEQYF | TGTGCCAGCAGTCCCCGACTACAGACTTACGAGCAGTACTTC
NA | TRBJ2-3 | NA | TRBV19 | CASRTGQNGRTDTQYF | TGTGCCAGTAGGACGGGACAAAACGGGAGGACAGATACGCAGTATTTT
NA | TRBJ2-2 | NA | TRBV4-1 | CASSQGQAKFANTGELFF | TGCGCCAGCAGCCAAGGACAGGCCAAGTTCGCGAACACCGGGGAGCTGTTTTTT
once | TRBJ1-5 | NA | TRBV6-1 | CASTEDSRYQPQHF | TGTGCCAGCACCGAGGACAGCCGTTATCAGCCCCAGCATTTT
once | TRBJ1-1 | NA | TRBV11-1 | CASSLDSGSANTEAFF | TGTGCCAGCAGCTTAGATAGTGGGAGTGCGAACACTGAAGCTTTCTTT
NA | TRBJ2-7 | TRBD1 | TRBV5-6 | CASSLDRGYYEQYF | TGTGCCAGCAGCTTGGACAGGGGTTACTACGAGCAGTACTTC
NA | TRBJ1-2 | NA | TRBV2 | CASRVAERSYGYTF | TGTGCCAGCAGGGTAGCGGAGCGAAGCTATGGCTACACCTTC
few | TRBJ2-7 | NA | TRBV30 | CALGGAGEQYF | TGTGCCCTGGGGGGGGCGGGGGAGCAGTACTTC
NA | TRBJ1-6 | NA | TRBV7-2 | CASSLKSTGKRNSPLHF | TGTGCCAGCAGCTTAAAGTCAACCGGGAAGAGGAATTCACCCCTCCACTTT
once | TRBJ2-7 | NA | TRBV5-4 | CASSLDQGEQYF | TGTGCCAGCAGCTTGGACCAGGGTGAGCAGTACTTC
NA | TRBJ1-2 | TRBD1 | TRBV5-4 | CASSLVGGDGYTF | TGTGCCAGCAGCTTGGTAGGGGGCGATGGCTACACCTTC
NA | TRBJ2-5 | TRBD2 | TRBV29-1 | CSVARGGKETQYF | TGCAGCGTTGCTCGGGGGGGAAAAGAGACCCAGTACTTC
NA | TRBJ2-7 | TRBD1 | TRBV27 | CVSRPGGQGAGEQYF | TGTGTCAGCAGACCTGGGGGACAGGGGGCAGGCGAGCAGTACTTC
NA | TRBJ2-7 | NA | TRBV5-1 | CASSPLGGTYYEQYF | TGCGCCAGCAGCCCCCTAGGGGGAACGTACTACGAGCAGTACTTC
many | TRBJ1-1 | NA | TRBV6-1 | CAIILAGRNTEAFF | TGTGCCATCATTTTAGCGGGGCGGAACACTGAAGCTTTCTTT
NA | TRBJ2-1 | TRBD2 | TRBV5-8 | CASRLAGGNNEQFF | TGTGCCAGCCGACTAGCGGGGGGAAACAATGAGCAGTTCTTC
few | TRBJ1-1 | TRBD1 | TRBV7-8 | CASRRDRNTEAFF | TGTGCCAGCAGGCGGGACAGGAACACTGAAGCTTTCTTT
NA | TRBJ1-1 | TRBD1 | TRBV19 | CASSIRHGQGGEAFF | TGTGCCAGTAGTATAAGGCACGGACAGGGCGGTGAAGCTTTCTTT